This TCR beta chain was recovered during a study of blood T cell repertoires in COVID-19. Across the study: Collection of acute and convalescent COVID-19 samples took place in the United States, Italy and Spain. T cells, B-cell-depleted T cells, or PBMCs provided the cDNA or gDNA that served as material.

CDR1 is SGHTA, CDR2 FQGNSA, per germline. The V and J ends lost 1 base and 10 bases, in that order; junction bases with no gene match: 10. The CDR3 has 15 residues. In the original workflow: Amplification from reference gene primers served as the basis for estimated nucleated cell counts. The protocol was immunoSEQ multiplex PCR, while the TCRdb copy is restricted to in-frame clones and leaves out a portion. The D gene and trimming were derived from the DNA, and the V and J assignments and clone size from that table. The table includes 200,000 to 300,000 clones, about 87% detected once. The TCR sequence derives from a woman between 40 and 55 years old who had recovered from COVID-19. The chain employs TRBV7-2 and TRBJ2-1; 7 bases align to TRBD2. Sequenced input: peripheral blood. The CDR3 spells CASSLVGTTLVEQFF. The CDR3 coding sequence is TGTGCCAGCAGCTTAGTGGGGACTACCCTCGTCGAGCAGTTCTTC.